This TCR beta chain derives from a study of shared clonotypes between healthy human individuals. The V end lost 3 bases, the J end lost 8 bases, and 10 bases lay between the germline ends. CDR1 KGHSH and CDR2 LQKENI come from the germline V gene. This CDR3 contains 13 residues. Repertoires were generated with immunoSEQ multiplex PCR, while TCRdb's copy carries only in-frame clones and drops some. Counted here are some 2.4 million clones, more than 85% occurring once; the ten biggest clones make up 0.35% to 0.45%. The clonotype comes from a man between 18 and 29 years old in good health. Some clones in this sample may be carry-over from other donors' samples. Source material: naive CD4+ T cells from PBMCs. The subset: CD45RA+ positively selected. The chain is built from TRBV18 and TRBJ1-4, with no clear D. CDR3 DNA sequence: TGTGCCAGCTCACCCCCGGGAACCGAAAAACTGTTTTTT. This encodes CASSPPGTEKLFF.